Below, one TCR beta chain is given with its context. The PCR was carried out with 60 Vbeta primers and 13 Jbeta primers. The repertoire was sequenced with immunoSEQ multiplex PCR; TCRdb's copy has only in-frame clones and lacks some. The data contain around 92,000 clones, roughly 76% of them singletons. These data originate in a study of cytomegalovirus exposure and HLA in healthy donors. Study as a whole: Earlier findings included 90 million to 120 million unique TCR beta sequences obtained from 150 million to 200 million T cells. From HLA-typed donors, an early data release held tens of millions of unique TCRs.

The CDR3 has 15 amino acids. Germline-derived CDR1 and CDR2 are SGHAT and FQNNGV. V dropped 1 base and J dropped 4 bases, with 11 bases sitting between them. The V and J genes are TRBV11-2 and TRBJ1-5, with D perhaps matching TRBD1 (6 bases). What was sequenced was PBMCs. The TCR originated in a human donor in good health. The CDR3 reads CASSLGPGENQPQHF. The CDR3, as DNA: TGTGCCAGCAGCTTAGGGCCAGGGGAAAATCAGCCCCAGCATTTT.